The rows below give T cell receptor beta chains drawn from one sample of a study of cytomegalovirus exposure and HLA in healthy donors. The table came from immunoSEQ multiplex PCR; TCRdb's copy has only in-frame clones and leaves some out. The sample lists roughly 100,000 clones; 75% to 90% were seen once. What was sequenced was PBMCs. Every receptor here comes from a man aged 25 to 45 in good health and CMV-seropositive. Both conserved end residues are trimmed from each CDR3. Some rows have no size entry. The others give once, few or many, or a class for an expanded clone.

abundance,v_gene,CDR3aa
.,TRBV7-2,ASSFDSGVSNQPQH
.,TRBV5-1,ASSSSGREETQY
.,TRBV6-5,ASSYGGVSDEQY
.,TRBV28,ASSLWQKYSNQPQH
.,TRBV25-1,ASSESTGKRNTIY
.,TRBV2,ASNQGAAGYT
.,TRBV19,ASSINWEWGYGYT
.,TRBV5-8,ASSLAGGAGGELF
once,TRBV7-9,ASNPQGGGYT
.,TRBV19,ASSRALPSARTSEQY
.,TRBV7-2,ASSPQLGTVSDEQY
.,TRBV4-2,ASRIIGDNEQF
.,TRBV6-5,ASRGTSGGTYEQY
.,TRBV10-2,ASSGGDGTGSSYNSPLH
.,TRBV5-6,ASSLQGAYEKLF
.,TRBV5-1,ASTQGAGTNTEAF
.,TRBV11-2,ASSLAPGVNSPLH
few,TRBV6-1,ASSLRDRGLQPQH
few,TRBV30,ASRMGAGGPEETQY
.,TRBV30,AWSVLGQGRETQY
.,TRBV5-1,ASSQGLAGGSKETQY
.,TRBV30,AWDSGGGQPQH
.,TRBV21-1,ASSKVVRDRENGETQY
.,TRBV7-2,ASSLARGRGNQPQH
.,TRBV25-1,ASSESPTRTGANVLT
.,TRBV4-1,ASSPQERGGTGELF
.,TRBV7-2,ASSLEEVNTEAF
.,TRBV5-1,ASSPGGGSYGYT
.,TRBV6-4,ASSDQAPYEQY
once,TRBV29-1,SVGGQTNYEQY
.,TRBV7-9,ASSLIRGGLWYEQY